This T cell receptor beta chain is drawn from a study of PD-L1 blockade in urothelial cancer. In the study overall: Patients took up atezolizumab in 2014 at 1,200 mg intravenously every 3 weeks.

Regarding time point: pretreatment peripheral blood. In germline, CDR1 is SGHTA, CDR2 FQGNSA. The CDR3 is made up of 15 amino acids. The junction had 7 bases not matched to a gene; V was cut back by 5 bases and J by 0 bases. Study-wide points: Prediction of better survival came from below-median pretreatment blood TCR clonality. Durable-benefit cases showed more tumor-associated blood clone expansion at 3 weeks.

On this clone: Its antigen is not known.

Libraries were prepared by immunoSEQ multiplex PCR; TCRdb keeps only in-frame clonotypes and omits some of them. The sample records tens of thousands of clones, about 83% being singletons. The sequence derives from a woman aged 55 to 70 with urothelial cancer. The chain recombines TRBV7-2 with TRBJ2-7, with 7 bases fitting TRBD2. The material sequenced was PBMCs, taken around atezolizumab (anti-PD-L1) treatment. The CDR3 sequence: CASSLIAGGSYEQYF. CDR3 coding DNA: TGTGCCAGCAGCCTCATAGCGGGTGGCTCCTACGAGCAGTACTTC. Based on the CDR3 plus reference TRBV7-2 and TRBJ2-7, the full variable domain is GAGVSQSPSNKVTEKGKDVELRCDPISGHTALYWYRQSLGQGLEFLIYFQGNSAPDKSGLPSDRFSAERTGGSVSTLTIQRTQQEDSAVYLCASSLIAGGSYEQYFGPGTRLTVT.